Presented here are 27 T cell receptor beta chains from one specimen sequenced in a study of long-term antiretroviral therapy in people with HIV. The assay, immunoSEQ v3.0, was run at survey level. Only in-frame clones appear in the TCRdb table, and some are missing; sequencing was by immunoSEQ multiplex PCR. The sample shows tens of thousands of clones, 82% of them seen only once. The sequencing here drew on unsorted PBMCs, taken 0.3 years after starting antiretroviral therapy. Every receptor here comes from a man between 18 and 29 years old with HIV.

This clone was counted between two and nine times. DNA of the CDR3: TGTGCCAGCAGTTCCGACCCGACGGGCACCGGGGAGCTGTTTTTT. Translated: CASSSDPTGTGELFF. The chain carries TRBV6-5 and TRBJ2-2, with no clear D. Germline V gene lookup returns CDR1 MNHEY and CDR2 SVGAGI. V lost 4 bases and J lost 4, with 13 bases in between. The CDR3 has 15 amino acids.

In this sample, this clone turned up a few times. The gene calls are TRBV19 and TRBJ2-7, with D possibly being TRBD2 (6 bases). Deletions cut 9 bases from V and 3 bases from J, with 21 bases between. The CDR3 is made up of 15 amino acids. Per the germline V gene, CDR1 is LNHDA and CDR2 is SQIVND (reference sequence). DNA for the CDR3: TGTGCCAGAAGGCGTGGGAGGTCCCAAAGCTACGAGCAGTACTTC. Translated, it gives CARRRGRSQSYEQYF.

The chain links TRBV7-8 to TRBJ2-7, with D possibly matching TRBD1 (6 bases). In germline, CDR1 is SGHVS, CDR2 FQNEAQ. CDR3 length: 13 amino acids. With 2 bases removed from V and 5 bases from J, the gap between germline ends came to 10 bases. In DNA, the CDR3 is TGTGCCAGCAGCTTATTACAGGGAAACGAGCAGTACTTC. As protein: CASSLLQGNEQYF.

In its sample, this clone was seen once. The rearrangement joins TRBV27 to TRBJ1-5; possible D gene TRBD1, 6 bases. The CDR3 is made up of 15 amino acids. The V gene's germline CDR1 is MNHEY and CDR2 SMNVEV (reference sequence). V gave up 8 bases and J gave up 0 bases, with 14 bases separating them. The CDR3 loop reads CASAWGANSNQPQHF. DNA for the CDR3: TGTGCCAGCGCCTGGGGGGCGAATAGCAATCAGCCCCAGCATTTT.

V gene TRBV5-6 combines with J gene TRBJ2-3; D unclear. Trimming removed 0 bases from V and 7 bases from J, with 6 bases in between. This CDR3 spans 12 amino acids. Germline V gene lookup returns CDR1 SGHDT and CDR2 YYEEEE. For the CDR3, the DNA is TGTGCCAGCAGCTTGGGTCGGAATACGCAGTATTTT. Translated, it gives CASSLGRNTQYF.

This chain joins TRBV9 and TRBJ1-6; D not resolved. There are 14 residues in the CDR3. Trimming stripped 2 bases from V and 5 bases from J, with 8 bases between. Germline loops: CDR1 SGDLS, CDR2 YYNGEE. The CDR3 loop reads CASSVGRDNSPLHF. The CDR3, as DNA: TGTGCCAGCAGCGTCGGCAGAGATAATTCACCCCTCCACTTT.

The CDR3 loop is CASSLQGNTGELFF. The CDR3 DNA sequence: TGTGCCAGCAGCTTACAGGGAAACACCGGGGAGCTGTTTTTT. The gene calls are TRBV11-2 and TRBJ2-2, with TRBD1 as a possible D gene (5 bases). Trimming stripped 2 bases from V and 2 bases from J, with 6 bases between. CDR3 size: 14 residues. Germline CDR1 is SGHAT and CDR2 is FQNNGV.

The table lists this clone with a count of one. The chain carries TRBV4-3 and TRBJ2-1, with no clear D. Deletions cut 0 bases from V and 8 bases from J, with 14 bases between. Germline CDR1 LGHNA, CDR2 YSLEER. The CDR3 runs 15 residues. CDR3 in amino acids: CASSQDLGHEDEQFF. The CDR3 nucleotides are TGCGCCAGCAGCCAAGATTTGGGTCATGAGGATGAGCAGTTCTTC.

This chain joins TRBV10-3 and TRBJ2-7; TRBD2 matches at 13 bases. CDR1 and CDR2 from the germline V gene are ENHRY and SYGVKD. The CDR3 runs 18 residues. Trimming took 5 bases from V and 0 from J; bases not matched to a gene: 10. The CDR3 bases are TGTGCCATCAGTCGACTAGCGGGAGGTATGGGGAGCTCCTACGAGCAGTACTTC. This translates into CAISRLAGGMGSSYEQYF.

The rearrangement uses TRBV19 and TRBJ2-7; TRBD2 is a possible D gene (6 bases). The CDR3 length is 15 residues. Trimming took 1 base from V and 3 from J, leaving 13 bases between them. The V gene's germline CDR1 is LNHDA and CDR2 SQIVND (reference sequence). This CDR3 reads CASSIGGGNVYEQYF. CDR3 nucleotide sequence: TGTGCCAGTAGTATAGGTGGAGGGAATGTCTACGAGCAGTACTTC.

This rearrangement joins TRBV10-3 to TRBJ1-5; 7 bases line up with TRBD1. The CDR3 sequence is 16 residues long. Germline CDR1 is ENHRY and CDR2 is SYGVKD. V dropped 3 bases and J dropped 0; count of bases not matched to a gene: 5. The CDR3 reads CAISDRGSYSNQPQHF. The CDR3 nucleotides read TGTGCCATCAGTGACAGGGGGTCCTATAGCAATCAGCCCCAGCATTTT.

The DNA for the CDR3 is TGTGCCTGGAGTACAGGGGGCCGCGGAAACACCATATATTTT. Protein: CAWSTGGRGNTIYF. The V gene is TRBV30, the J gene TRBJ1-3, with TRBD1 matching over 9 bases. Germline-derived CDR1 and CDR2 are GTSNPN and SVGIG (reference sequence). The length of the CDR3 is 14 residues. The trim removed 2 bases at V and 4 bases at J, leaving 3 bases unmatched.

The chain links TRBV21-1 to TRBJ2-7; the D call TRBD2 from the table was never checked on the DNA. TRBV21-1 is described as a pseudogene. The CDR3 sequence is 18 residues long. The CDR3 region is CASSNQSCSGSLLNEQYF. The CDR3 nucleotides are TGTGCCAGCAGCAATCAGTCCTGTAGCGGGAGCCTTCTAAACGAGCAGTACTTC.

V gene TRBV18 combines with J gene TRBJ2-7, with a tentative D call TRBD1 (5 bases). CDR1 is KGHSH, CDR2 LQKENI, per germline. This CDR3 has 16 amino acids. Between the trimmed V and J ends, which lost 0 bases and 9 bases, there was a span of 21 bases. The CDR3 reads CASSPPIAGPSMGQYF. Here the CDR3 DNA reads TGTGCCAGCTCACCACCGATAGCAGGGCCTTCGATGGGGCAGTACTTC. Supplemented by reference TRBV18 and TRBJ2-7, the full variable domain reads NAGVMQNPRHLVRRRGQEARLRCSPMKGHSHVYWYRQLPEEGLKFMVYLQKENIIDESGMPKERFSAEFPKEGPSILRIQQVVRGDSAAYFCASSPPIAGPSMGQYFGPGTRLTVT.

The chain joins TRBV12-5 to TRBJ1-1; no firm D call. Germline V CDR1 and CDR2: LGHNT, FRNRAP. This CDR3 is 13 amino acids long. Deletions cut 1 base from V and 5 bases from J, with 8 bases between. CDR3 protein: CASGLEPGTEAFF. CDR3 DNA sequence: TGTGCTAGTGGTTTGGAACCGGGAACTGAAGCTTTCTTT.

In DNA form, the CDR3 reads TGCAGCGTTGTTTTTTGGGACAGGCTCGCTGGGGCCAACGTCCTGACTTTC. Residues: CSVVFWDRLAGANVLTF. The rearrangement links TRBV29-1 to TRBJ2-6; 8 nucleotides match TRBD1. Germline V gene lookup returns CDR1 SQVTM and CDR2 ANQGSEA. This CDR3 has 17 amino acids. The junction had 10 bases not matched to a gene; V was cut back by 4 bases and J by 2 bases.

The rearrangement uses TRBV11-2 and TRBJ2-1, with D possibly being TRBD1 (6 bases). Per germline, CDR1 SGHAT and CDR2 FQNNGV. This CDR3 has 14 amino acids. The V end was cut by 6 bases, the J end by 10 bases, with 19 bases between. The DNA for the CDR3 is TGTGCCAGCAGGTCCGGCGTGGGGGCACGGGAGCAGTTCTTC. Translating gives CASRSGVGAREQFF.

The chain uses TRBV27 and TRBJ1-5; 8 nucleotides line up with TRBD1. Losses at the gene ends were 3 bases for V and 0 bases for J; bases not matched to a gene: 4. Germline-derived CDR1 and CDR2 are MNHEY and SMNVEV (reference sequence). This CDR3 comprises 16 residues. The CDR3: CASSFPTGDSNQPQHF. The CDR3 nucleotides are TGTGCCAGCAGTTTTCCGACAGGGGATAGCAATCAGCCCCAGCATTTT.

The chain couples TRBV27 to TRBJ2-3, with D perhaps TRBD1 (5 bases). CDR1 and CDR2 (germline): MNHEY, SMNVEV (reference sequence). CDR3 length: 16 amino acids. With 6 bases removed from V and 5 bases from J, the gap between germline ends came to 21 bases. The CDR3 DNA sequence: TGTGCCAGCAGGGAAAAGGGGTCGCAGGGTGAAGATACGCAGTATTTT. Translation: CASREKGSQGEDTQYF.

V usage is TRBV6-5 and J usage is TRBJ2-7; possible D gene TRBD1, 6 bases. Trimming stripped 5 bases from V and 0 bases from J, with 11 bases between. The germline CDR1 and CDR2 sequences are MNHEY and SVGAGI. This CDR3 is built from 14 residues. The chain's CDR3 is CASSRDTSSYEQYF. CDR3 nucleotides: TGTGCCAGCAGTCGGGACACCAGCTCCTACGAGCAGTACTTC.

This clone was seen once. The J gene is TRBJ1-2, the V gene TRBV15; the D gene is possibly TRBD1 (6 bases). CDR1 is LNHNV, CDR2 YYDKDF, per germline (reference sequence). This CDR3 comprises 15 residues. V was shortened by 4 bases and J by 0 bases, with 12 bases between the two germline ends. Here the CDR3 reads CATSTGQLANYGYTF. The CDR3 coding sequence is TGTGCCACCAGCACCGGACAGTTAGCTAACTATGGCTACACCTTC.

The chain links TRBV18 to TRBJ1-4; D not resolved. The CDR3 covers 13 residues. Germline assignment: CDR1 KGHSH and CDR2 LQKENI. V was shortened by 8 bases and J by 5 bases, with 12 bases between the two germline ends. The CDR3 region is CASTRSPNEKLFF. CDR3 nucleotide sequence: TGTGCCAGCACCAGGAGTCCAAATGAAAAACTGTTTTTT.

CDR3 region: CASSPYRGGSEAFF. The CDR3 region has the DNA TGTGCCAGCAGTCCTTACAGGGGAGGATCCGAAGCTTTCTTT. The chain employs TRBV6-5 and TRBJ1-1; 7 positions match TRBD1. This CDR3 spans 14 amino acids. The germline V gene has CDR1 MNHEY and CDR2 SVGAGI. J lost 8 bases, V lost 5 bases, and 11 bases had no gene match.

V gene TRBV9 combines with J gene TRBJ2-1; 12 nucleotides line up with TRBD2. Trimming at V came to 3 bases and at J to 8 bases, leaving 6 bases not matched to a gene. Germline CDR1 reads SGDLS; CDR2 reads YYNGEE. The CDR3 spans 15 residues. The CDR3 loop reads CASSGRTSGAYEQFF. The CDR3 nucleotides read TGTGCCAGCAGCGGACGGACTAGCGGGGCGTATGAGCAGTTCTTC.

This chain links TRBV7-3 with TRBJ2-7; 11 nucleotides align to TRBD2. From germline, CDR1 is SGHTA and CDR2 FQGTGA. CDR3 length equals 14 residues. J was trimmed by 6 bases and V by 5 bases; bases with no gene match: 6. CDR3 residues: CASSVLAGAGEQYF. CDR3 coding DNA: TGTGCCAGCAGCGTACTAGCGGGAGCGGGCGAGCAGTACTTC.

The gene calls are TRBV28 and TRBJ2-1; D ambiguous. The CDR3 runs 14 residues. V was cut by 3 bases and J by 4 bases, with 10 bases left in between. The V gene's germline CDR1 is MDHEN and CDR2 SYDVKM. The CDR3 reads CASSLTELYNEQFF. In DNA, the CDR3 is TGTGCCAGCAGTTTGACGGAACTGTACAATGAGCAGTTCTTC. Full variable domain (outside the CDR3, taken from reference TRBV28 and TRBJ2-1): DVKVTQSSRYLVKRTGEKVFLECVQDMDHENMFWYRQDPGLGLRLIYFSYDVKMKEKGDIPEGYSVSREKKERFSLILESASTNQTSMYLCASSLTELYNEQFFGPGTRLTVL.

V usage is TRBV4-3 and J usage is TRBJ1-1, with D possibly TRBD1 on 5 matching bases. Trimming took 0 bases from V and 0 from J, leaving 8 bases between them. The CDR3 is 15 amino acids. Germline CDR1 and CDR2: LGHNA and YSLEER. DNA of the CDR3: TGCGCCAGCAGCCAAGACGGGGCGTTGAACACTGAAGCTTTCTTT. Encoded protein: CASSQDGALNTEAFF.